This TCR beta chain was captured by sequencing in a study of sequential checkpoint blockade in melanoma. Overall study context: DNA from 91 pretreatment tumor samples underwent TCRβ immunosequencing. Study results and limitations: Pretreatment TIL clonality tracked with response in the nivolumab-first arm.

The treatment here: randomized to nivolumab then ipilimumab (arm A) or the reverse (arm B). With 0 bases removed from V and 0 bases from J, the gap between germline ends came to 7 bases. Per germline, CDR1 LNHNV and CDR2 YYDKDF (reference sequence). The CDR3 spans 15 residues. Measured with immunoSEQ multiplex PCR; TCRdb has only the in-frame clones, and not every one. The sample contains under 2,500 clones, about a sixth of which appear only once. A remark on this clone: The antigen remains undetermined.

The TCR was taken from a human donor with melanoma. V usage is TRBV15 and J usage is TRBJ2-3; D is uncertain. The source material was tumor tissue (inferred from file names), sampled from a patient given nivolumab and ipilimumab in sequence. CDR3 coding DNA: TGTGCCACCAGCAGAGATGGCCCTAGCACAGATACGCAGTATTTT. Residues: CATSRDGPSTDTQYF. The entire variable domain, with the rest obtained from reference TRBV15 and TRBJ2-3, is as follows: DAMVIQNPRYQVTQFGKPVTLSCSQTLNHNVMYWYQQKSSQAPKLLFHYYDKDFNNEADTPDNFQSRRPNTSFCFLDIRSPGLGDTAMYLCATSRDGPSTDTQYFGPGTRLTVL.